A single sample is the source of the 14 T cell receptor beta chains below, sequenced in a study of Ad26.COV2.S vaccination and SARS-CoV-2 variants. Libraries were prepared by immunoSEQ multiplex PCR; TCRdb keeps only in-frame clonotypes and omits some of them. The sample contains 430,000 or so clones, roughly 87% of which appear only once. The treatment is: roughly 19 received Ad26.COV2.S at low or high dose, single or two shots; 5 received placebo; per-sample allocation not given. On day 63 after the first injection, vaccine and placebo recipients gave samples. The sample in question was peripheral blood, obtained in a trial of Ad26.COV2.S vaccine versus placebo. Receptors were obtained from a person between 18 and 59 years old who received the Ad26.COV2.S COVID-19 vaccine or a placebo.

This clone was counted only a few times. This sequence joins TRBV4-1 and TRBJ1-2, with no clear D. V lost 3 bases to trimming and J lost 3 bases, with 8 bases between them. Germline assignment: CDR1 MGHRA and CDR2 YSYEKL. This CDR3 region has 13 residues. DNA of the CDR3: TGCGCCAGCAGCCATGGCCCGGACTATGGCTACACCTTC. Residues: CASSHGPDYGYTF.

Only a few counts were recorded for this clone. V is TRBV4-3 and J is TRBJ2-5, with D perhaps matching TRBD2 (6 bases). The CDR3 is made up of 15 amino acids. The germline V and J ends were trimmed by 4 bases and 4 bases, with 16 bases remaining between them. The germline gives CDR1 LGHNA, CDR2 YSLEER. CDR3 sequence (DNA): TGCGCCAGCAGCCGCGGGACTCTTGAAAGAGAGACCCAGTACTTC. This sequence encodes CASSRGTLERETQYF.

The V gene is TRBV13, the J gene TRBJ2-5; 8 bases line up with TRBD1. Trimming took 3 bases from V and 1 from J; bases not matched to a gene: 4. CDR1 PRHDT and CDR2 FYEKMQ come from the germline V gene (reference sequence). The CDR3 loop spans 15 amino acids. The CDR3: CASSFRTGSQETQYF. The CDR3 DNA reads TGTGCCAGCAGCTTCCGGACAGGGAGCCAAGAGACCCAGTACTTC.

The chain carries TRBV4-3 and TRBJ1-4; D may be TRBD1 (5 bases). This CDR3 spans 21 amino acids. The germline gives CDR1 LGHNA, CDR2 YSLEER. Trimming removed 0 bases at V and 4 bases at J, with 27 bases between. The CDR3 spells CASSQDYRAGRGRGFNEKLFF. The CDR3 nucleotides read TGCGCCAGCAGCCAAGATTACCGCGCGGGGAGGGGTCGAGGGTTTAATGAAAAACTGTTTTTT.

CDR3 residues: CASSLMSSGETQYF. The CDR3 DNA reads TGCGCCAGCAGCTTGATGTCTAGCGGGGAGACCCAGTACTTC. The chain recombines TRBV5-1 with TRBJ2-5, with 8 nucleotides matching TRBD2. V lost 1 base and J lost 5; bases outside the gene matches: 4. CDR3 size: 14 residues. Germline V gene lookup returns CDR1 SGHRS and CDR2 YFSETQ.

The V gene is TRBV11-3, the J gene TRBJ2-1, with D tentatively TRBD2 (6 bases). Germline V gene data show CDR1 as SGHNT and CDR2 as YENEEA. There are 15 residues in the CDR3. Trimming shortened V by 2 bases and J by 2 bases, and 10 bases separated the two germline ends. CDR3 residues: CASSLWRGTYNEQFF. The CDR3 coding sequence is TGTGCCAGCAGCTTATGGAGGGGTACCTACAATGAGCAGTTCTTC. Supplemented by reference TRBV11-3 and TRBJ2-1, the full variable domain reads EAGVVQSPRYKIIEKKQPVAFWCNPISGHNTLYWYLQNLGQGPELLIRYENEEAVDDSQLPKDRFSAERLKGVDSTLKIQPAELGDSAVYLCASSLWRGTYNEQFFGPGTRLTVL.

The V and J genes are TRBV11-3 and TRBJ2-1; 10 nucleotides align to TRBD1. This CDR3 spans 15 amino acids. Germline CDR1 is SGHNT and CDR2 is YENEEA. Losses at the gene ends were 5 bases for V and 7 bases for J; bases not matched to a gene: 8. This CDR3 reads CASSPGQGFRNEQFF. Here the CDR3 DNA reads TGTGCCAGCAGCCCGGGACAGGGGTTTAGGAATGAGCAGTTCTTC.

The CDR3 sequence: CASSRQINEKLFF. The CDR3 DNA is TGTGCCAGTAGTCGACAGATAAATGAAAAACTGTTTTTT. The chain employs TRBV19 and TRBJ1-4, with TRBD1 as a possible D gene (5 bases). Looked up from germline, CDR1 is LNHDA and CDR2 is SQIVND (reference sequence). The CDR3 sequence is 13 residues long. V was trimmed by 5 bases and J by 5 bases, leaving 9 bases between them. The entire variable domain, with the rest obtained from reference TRBV19 and TRBJ1-4, is as follows: DGGITQSPKYLFRKEGQNVTLSCEQNLNHDAMYWYRQDPGQGLRLIYYSQIVNDFQKGDIAEGYSVSREKKESFPLTVTSAQKNPTAFYLCASSRQINEKLFFGSGTQLSVL.

The CDR3 DNA sequence: TGTGCCAGCAGTATGGGGGAGGTCACCGGGGAGCTGTTTTTT. This sequence encodes CASSMGEVTGELFF. The genes are TRBV5-4 and TRBJ2-2, with D possibly matching TRBD2 (6 bases). Trimming removed 5 bases from V and 4 bases from J, with 12 bases in between. This CDR3 has 14 residues. In germline, CDR1 is SGHNT, CDR2 YYREEE (reference sequence). The entire variable domain, with the rest obtained from reference TRBV5-4 and TRBJ2-2, is as follows: ETGVTQSPTHLIKTRGQQVTLRCSSQSGHNTVSWYQQALGQGPQFIFQYYREEENGRGNFPPRFSGLQFPNYSSELNVNALELDDSALYLCASSMGEVTGELFFGEGSRLTVL.

This clone appeared a single time. The chain is built from TRBV5-4 and TRBJ2-1; no reliable D call. Germline loops: CDR1 SGHNT, CDR2 YYREEE (reference sequence). Trimming took 6 bases from V and 10 from J, leaving 17 bases between them. The CDR3 spans 13 residues. The chain's CDR3 is CASTDSPRKEQFF. CDR3 bases: TGTGCCAGCACAGACTCTCCCAGGAAGGAGCAGTTCTTC.

This chain's CDR3 is CASEQGRWGDSPLHF. As DNA, the CDR3 is TGTGCCAGTGAGCAGGGGCGCTGGGGTGATTCACCCCTCCACTTT. The V gene is TRBV19, the J gene TRBJ1-6; maybe TRBD1 (6 bases). The germline CDR1 and CDR2 sequences are LNHDA and SQIVND (reference sequence). This CDR3 contains 15 residues. The V gene lost 8 bases and the J gene lost 8 bases, with 19 bases spanning the gap. The variable domain in full, completed from reference TRBV19 and TRBJ1-6, reads DGGITQSPKYLFRKEGQNVTLSCEQNLNHDAMYWYRQDPGQGLRLIYYSQIVNDFQKGDIAEGYSVSREKKESFPLTVTSAQKNPTAFYLCASEQGRWGDSPLHFGNGTRLTVT.

The gene calls are TRBV15 and TRBJ2-7, with D unresolved. The CDR3 totals 13 residues. Deletions cut 1 base from V and 3 bases from J, with 7 bases between. CDR1 and CDR2 (germline): LNHNV, YYDKDF (reference sequence). This CDR3 reads CATSRGTSYEQYF. CDR3 bases: TGTGCCACCAGCAGAGGGACGAGCTACGAGCAGTACTTC.

V gene TRBV19 combines with J gene TRBJ2-2, with D perhaps TRBD2 (5 bases). Trimming stripped 3 bases from V and 4 bases from J, with 15 bases between. Germline V gene sequence: CDR1 LNHDA, CDR2 SQIVND (reference sequence). The CDR3 is 16 residues long. The CDR3 nucleotides read TGTGCCAGTAGTATCCCCGGACTTGATTCCACCGGGGAGCTGTTTTTT. It codes for CASSIPGLDSTGELFF.

In its sample, this clone was seen a few times. V gene TRBV5-5 combines with J gene TRBJ1-4, with unresolved D. From germline, CDR1 is SGHKS and CDR2 YYEKEE (reference sequence). This CDR3 has 17 residues. V lost 5 bases and J lost 2, with 19 bases in between. The CDR3 region has the DNA TGTGCCAGCAGTTTATTGGGCCAGGTGGTGACTAATGAAAAACTGTTTTTT. This gives the protein CASSLLGQVVTNEKLFF.